This TCR beta chain emerged from a study of blood T cells in healthy people across ages. Findings and limits, study-wide: Donor CMV infection status was unknown, possibly confounding age-related changes in expanded clonotypes.

The V gene's germline CDR1 is LGHNT and CDR2 FRNRAP. V lost 4 bases and J lost 2; bases outside the gene matches: 17. CDR3 length: 18 residues. There are a few counts of this clonotype. No antigen is known for it. Through a sample-barcoded 5' primer and a J-beta primer mix, a second PCR was run for 7 to 11 cycles. TCRdb recomputed calls from the 5' RACE reads with MiXCR, one row per CDR3 protein. Among more than 500,000 distinct CDR3 sequences, about 26% were seen once, and the ten largest hold roughly 3.5%. These sequences were also reported in another study, on T cells of mothers and their children. That report notes: A few healthy Caucasian mothers served as donors, and their six children did as well.

Sequencing was performed on blood. The sequence derives from a boy younger than 10 in good health. V and J are TRBV12-5 and TRBJ2-7; TRBD1 matches at 7 bases. The CDR3 loop reads CASGSLQSLRDRAYEQYF. The CDR3 bases are TGTGCTAGTGGTTCCCTCCAGAGTCTCCGGGACAGAGCCTACGAGCAGTACTTC.